Each of the 15 T cell receptor beta chains below was sequenced from the same sample in a study of shared clonotypes between healthy human individuals. Positive CCR7 selection of CD45RO-negative cells yielded the naive CD8 cells, and terminally differentiated effector memory CD45RA+ cells were excluded. Sequenced by immunoSEQ multiplex PCR; TCRdb stores in-frame clones only, minus some. This table holds about 1,900,000 clones, approximately 95% found once. Input material: naive CD8+ T cells sorted from blood. The origin of the receptors is a man between 18 and 35 years old in good health.

The CDR3 region has the DNA TGTGCCAGCAGCTTGGCCGCCGGCGGGAGAGGCGACGAGCAGTACTTC. Amino acids: CASSLAAGGRGDEQYF. The genes are TRBV7-9 and TRBJ2-7; 7 bases fit TRBD2. Germline trimming cut 3 bases from V and 5 bases from J; bases unmatched to any gene: 13. Germline loops: CDR1 SEHNR, CDR2 FQNEAQ (reference sequence). The CDR3 sequence is 16 residues long.

This chain connects TRBV27 to TRBJ2-7; TRBD1 matches at 10 bases. The CDR3 is 14 residues long. J lost 6 bases, V lost 5 bases, and 7 bases had no gene match. CDR1 and CDR2 (germline): MNHEY, SMNVEV (reference sequence). CDR3 nucleotides: TGTGCCAGCAGTCGCGGACAGGGGGGAGTCGAGCAGTACTTC. It yields the protein CASSRGQGGVEQYF.

V is TRBV9 and J is TRBJ2-5; 9 bases align to TRBD1. The trim removed 0 bases at V and 1 base at J, leaving 1 base unmatched. Germline values: CDR1 SGDLS, CDR2 YYNGEE. This CDR3 comprises 15 residues. CDR3 amino acids: CASSVGQGGQETQYF. DNA of the CDR3: TGTGCCAGCAGCGTAGGACAGGGGGGCCAAGAGACCCAGTACTTC.

The gene calls are TRBV5-1 and TRBJ2-3, with 8 bases matching TRBD2. Germline lookup yields CDR1 SGHRS and CDR2 YFSETQ. The CDR3 totals 16 residues. Losses at the gene ends were 1 base for V and 6 bases for J; bases not matched to a gene: 10. The DNA for the CDR3 is TGCGCCAGCAGCTTGTATAGCGGGGCTGCTGCGGATACGCAGTATTTT. It yields the protein CASSLYSGAAADTQYF.

This clone was recorded a few times. The V and J genes are TRBV19 and TRBJ1-5; 7 bases match TRBD1. The V gene's germline CDR1 is LNHDA and CDR2 SQIVND (reference sequence). The CDR3 totals 12 residues. V was pared by 7 bases and J by 6 bases, with 3 bases of the junction left unmatched. Here the CDR3 reads CASNQGGQPQHF. CDR3 bases: TGTGCCAGTAACCAGGGGGGTCAGCCCCAGCATTTT.

The V call is TRBV7-9, the J call TRBJ2-3, with TRBD2 matching 13 bases. V was pared by 5 bases and J by 5 bases, with 10 bases of the junction left unmatched. The CDR3 runs 17 residues. Germline V lookup: CDR1 SEHNR, CDR2 FQNEAQ (reference sequence). The CDR3 region has the DNA TGTGCCAGCAGCCCAAGGACTAGCGGGAGTGAAGGAGATACGCAGTATTTT. Translating gives CASSPRTSGSEGDTQYF.

The J gene is TRBJ2-4, the V gene TRBV27; D is possibly TRBD1 (6 bases). The CDR3 has 17 residues. V lost 5 bases and J 2 bases, leaving 19 bases between the germline ends. CDR1 is MNHEY, CDR2 SMNVEV, per germline (reference sequence). For the CDR3, the DNA is TGTGCCAGCAGTACCCAACTGGACAGCCTGACCAAAAACATTCAGTACTTC. Translation: CASSTQLDSLTKNIQYF.

V gene TRBV9 combines with J gene TRBJ2-7; 8 nucleotides match TRBD2. Trimming removed 4 bases from V and 2 bases from J; junction bases left unmatched: 11. Germline V gives CDR1 SGDLS, CDR2 YYNGEE. The CDR3 sequence is 16 residues long. CDR3 nucleotides: TGTGCCAGCAGCCCCTTCTCCGGGGGGGCTCCCTACGAGCAGTACTTC. This encodes CASSPFSGGAPYEQYF.

This chain uses TRBV27 with TRBJ1-6, with 7 bases lining up with TRBD1. Per germline, CDR1 MNHEY and CDR2 SMNVEV (reference sequence). The CDR3 contains 15 residues. Losses at the gene ends were 4 bases for V and 3 bases for J; bases not matched to a gene: 3. CDR3 amino acids: CASSSDRDYNSPLHF. The CDR3 nucleotides read TGTGCCAGCAGTTCCGACAGGGACTATAATTCACCCCTCCACTTT.

The rearrangement uses TRBV7-6 and TRBJ2-2; D is unclear. V was pared by 3 bases and J by 4 bases, with 6 bases between. Germline assignment: CDR1 SGHVS and CDR2 FNYEAQ. The CDR3 has 13 amino acids. The CDR3 DNA is TGTGCCAGCAGCTTCCCTTTCACCGGGGAGCTGTTTTTT. It translates to CASSFPFTGELFF.

The rearrangement joins TRBV5-4 to TRBJ2-1; 7 bases agree with TRBD2. Per germline, CDR1 SGHNT and CDR2 YYREEE (reference sequence). CDR3 length equals 14 residues. With V trimmed by 2 bases and J by 8 bases, 7 bases remained unmatched. This CDR3 reads CASSFWGGFYEQFF. Here the CDR3 DNA reads TGTGCCAGCAGCTTCTGGGGGGGTTTTTATGAGCAGTTCTTC.

The chain links TRBV18 to TRBJ2-2; maybe TRBD1 (6 bases). V shed 2 bases and J shed 3 bases, with 10 bases lying between them. This CDR3 spans 15 amino acids. Germline-derived CDR1 and CDR2 are KGHSH and LQKENI. The CDR3 sequence is CASSPARQDTGELFF. CDR3 sequence (DNA): TGTGCCAGCTCACCAGCGAGACAGGACACCGGGGAGCTGTTTTTT.

The chain is built from TRBV25-1 and TRBJ1-2, with TRBD1 matching 7 bases. CDR3 length equals 14 residues. Per germline, CDR1 MGHDK and CDR2 SYGVNS. J gave up 8 bases and V 6 bases, and 12 bases lay outside the gene matches. The CDR3 DNA reads TGTGCCAGCAGGATTACAGGGGAATTGGGAGGCTACACCTTC. Translation: CASRITGELGGYTF.

This chain links TRBV5-4 with TRBJ1-4, with 7 positions matching TRBD1. The CDR3 length is 13 residues. V lost 2 bases and J lost 8; bases outside the gene matches: 3. Looked up from germline, CDR1 is SGHNT and CDR2 is YYREEE (reference sequence). The CDR3: CASSLDREEKLFF. The CDR3 DNA reads TGTGCCAGCAGCTTAGACAGGGAGGAAAAACTGTTTTTT.

This chain joins TRBV7-2 and TRBJ2-1; the match to TRBD2 covers 11 bases. The germline V gene has CDR1 SGHTA and CDR2 FQGNSA. The V and J ends lost 3 bases and 7 bases, in that order; junction bases with no gene match: 5. The length of the CDR3 is 15 residues. For the CDR3, the DNA is TGTGCCAGCAGCTTTGTAGCGGGAGGGCCTAATGAGCAGTTCTTC. Protein: CASSFVAGGPNEQFF.